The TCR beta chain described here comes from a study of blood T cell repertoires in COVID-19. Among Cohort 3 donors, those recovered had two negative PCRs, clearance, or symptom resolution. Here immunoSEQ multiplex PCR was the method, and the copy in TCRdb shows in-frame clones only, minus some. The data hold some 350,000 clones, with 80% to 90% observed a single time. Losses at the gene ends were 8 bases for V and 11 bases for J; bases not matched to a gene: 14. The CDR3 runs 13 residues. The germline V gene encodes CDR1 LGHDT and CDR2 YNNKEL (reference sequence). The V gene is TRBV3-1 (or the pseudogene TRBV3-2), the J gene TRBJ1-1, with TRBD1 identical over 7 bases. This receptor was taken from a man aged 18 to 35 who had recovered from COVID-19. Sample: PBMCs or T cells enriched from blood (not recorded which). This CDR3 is CASYGGRGGSAFF. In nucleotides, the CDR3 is TGTGCCAGCTACGGAGGGAGAGGGGGCTCGGCTTTCTTT.